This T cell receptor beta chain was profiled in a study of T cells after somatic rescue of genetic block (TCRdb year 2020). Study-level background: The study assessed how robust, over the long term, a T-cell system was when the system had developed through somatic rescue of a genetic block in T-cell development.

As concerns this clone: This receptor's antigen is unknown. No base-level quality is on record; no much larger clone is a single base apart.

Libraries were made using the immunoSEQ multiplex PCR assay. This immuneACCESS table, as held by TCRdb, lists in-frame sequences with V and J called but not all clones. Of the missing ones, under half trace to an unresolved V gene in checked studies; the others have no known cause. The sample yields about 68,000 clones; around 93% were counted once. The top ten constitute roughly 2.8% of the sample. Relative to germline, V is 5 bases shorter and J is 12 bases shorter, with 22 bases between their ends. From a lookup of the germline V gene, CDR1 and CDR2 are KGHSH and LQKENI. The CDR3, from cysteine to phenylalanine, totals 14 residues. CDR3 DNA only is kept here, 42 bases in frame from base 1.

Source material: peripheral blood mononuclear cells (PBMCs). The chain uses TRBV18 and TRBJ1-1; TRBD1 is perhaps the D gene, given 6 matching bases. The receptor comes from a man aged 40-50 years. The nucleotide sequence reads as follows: TGTGCCAGCTCAGCCGGAGCGGGGCAGGGGACATCTTTCTTT. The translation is CASSAGAGQGTSFF.